This paragraph covers one T cell receptor (beta chain) sequence. Being one base from a much bigger clone, this may be a read error. The second PCR ran roughly 7 to 11 cycles with a sample-barcoded 5' primer and J-beta primers. One entry per CDR3 protein, called by TCRdb with MiXCR from the 5' RACE reads. The sample includes 800,000 to 950,000 distinct CDR3 sequences, almost 30% of them seen just once. This entry belongs to a study of blood T cells in healthy people across ages. Germline loops: CDR1 MDHEN, CDR2 SYDVKM. With 6 bases removed from V and 13 bases from J, the gap between germline ends came to 24 bases. The CDR3 sequence is 14 residues long. The same data also contributed to another study, on T cells of mothers and their children.

The V gene is TRBV28, the J gene TRBJ2-5; a possible D gene is TRBD2 (5 bases). The source of this sequence is a woman aged 40 to 55 in good health. Material for sequencing was blood. The CDR3 region has the DNA TGTGCCAGCAGGGACTTCGGTAAGACCTACGAGCGGTACTTC. Its protein is CASRDFGKTYERYF.